The 5 T cell receptor beta chains presented below share a single source sample, sequenced in a study of early T cells in non-severe SARS-CoV-2 infection. TCRdb ran MiXCR on the 5' RACE reads and lists one entry per CDR3 protein. The data hold around 81,000 distinct CDR3 sequences, with 14% observed a single time. The specimen was whole blood. The receptors were sampled from an adult who was a healthcare worker with PCR-confirmed SARS-CoV-2 infection or an uninfected control (not recorded which).

The table lists this clonotype with many counts. The chain joins TRBV20-1 to TRBJ2-1; D not certain. The germline gives CDR1 DFQATT, CDR2 SNEGSKA (reference sequence). The CDR3 consists of 14 residues. Trimming cost V 2 bases and J 0 bases, with 8 bases left between them. This CDR3 reads CSARKVSSYNEQFF. The CDR3 nucleotides read TGCAGTGCTAGAAAAGTGAGCTCCTACAATGAGCAGTTCTTC.

The chain's CDR3 is CSALSSGGVNEQFF. DNA for the CDR3: TGCAGTGCCCTCTCTAGCGGGGGGGTCAATGAGCAGTTCTTC. The chain recombines TRBV20-1 with TRBJ2-1, with 12 nucleotides matching TRBD2. The ends lost 6 bases at V and 6 bases at J; junction bases unmatched: 6. Germline V gives CDR1 DFQATT, CDR2 SNEGSKA (reference sequence). CDR3 length equals 14 residues.

The chain joins TRBV20-1 to TRBJ1-5; D remains unclear. Trimming removed 0 bases from V and 5 bases from J, with 20 bases in between. Germline-derived CDR1 and CDR2 are DFQATT and SNEGSKA (reference sequence). This CDR3 has 17 amino acids. The CDR3 region has the DNA TGCAGTGCTAGAGAGGGGATAGGAGGAGGTCTCGATCAGCCCCAGCATTTT. It codes for CSAREGIGGGLDQPQHF.

This clonotype was counted ten times or more. The V and J genes are TRBV2 and TRBJ1-4; D is unresolved. Germline CDR1 and CDR2: SNHLY and FYNNEI. This CDR3 comprises 14 residues. Trimming took 3 bases from V and 0 from J, leaving 5 bases between them. This CDR3 is CASSDGATNEKLFF. In DNA, the CDR3 is TGTGCCAGCAGTGATGGTGCAACTAATGAAAAACTGTTTTTT.

This clonotype has only a few counts. This chain links TRBV5-1 with TRBJ2-7; D uncertain. The CDR3 contains 15 residues. Germline V lookup: CDR1 SGHRS, CDR2 YFSETQ. Between the trimmed V and J ends, which lost 0 bases and 0 bases, there was a span of 10 bases. CDR3 DNA sequence: TGCGCCAGCAGCTTGGAGTCAGCTTACTCCTACGAGCAGTACTTC. Residues: CASSLESAYSYEQYF.